These 14 T cell receptor beta chains came from one sample sequenced in a study of Ad26.COV2.S vaccination and SARS-CoV-2 variants. Assay: immunoSEQ multiplex PCR; the TCRdb copy retains only in-frame clones and omits some. Of almost 400,000 clones in the sample, approximately 91% were seen once. Treatment denoted: roughly 19 received Ad26.COV2.S at low or high dose, single or two shots; several received placebo; per-sample allocation not given. Day 63 after the first injection of vaccine or placebo was the sampling time. The sequences come from peripheral blood, collected in a trial of Ad26.COV2.S vaccine versus placebo. Receptors were obtained from a person between 18 and 60 years old who received the Ad26.COV2.S COVID-19 vaccine or a placebo.

The genes are TRBV19 and TRBJ2-7; D call uncertain. The CDR3 has 15 amino acids. Germline-derived CDR1 and CDR2 are LNHDA and SQIVND (reference sequence). V lost 0 bases and J 4 bases, leaving 13 bases between the germline ends. The CDR3 loop reads CASSIDGYYDYEQYF. The CDR3 DNA is TGTGCCAGTAGTATAGACGGGTACTATGATTACGAGCAGTACTTC.

The chain carries TRBV20-1 and TRBJ2-1, with D possibly called TRBD1 or TRBD2 (6 bases each). The CDR3 runs to 12 residues. Germline V gives CDR1 DFQATT, CDR2 SNEGSKA (reference sequence). V was shortened by 3 bases and J by 9 bases, with 12 bases between the two germline ends. The CDR3 DNA is TGCAGTGCTAGTCAAGGGGGAGGTGAGCAGTTCTTC. Its protein is CSASQGGGEQFF.

V is TRBV5-4 and J is TRBJ2-2, with D perhaps TRBD1 or TRBD2 (5 bases each). Germline V gives CDR1 SGHNT, CDR2 YYREEE (reference sequence). Trimming removed 4 bases from V and 6 bases from J, with 19 bases in between. This CDR3 region has 16 residues. For the CDR3, the DNA is TGTGCCAGCAGCCATGGGCAGGGAAGAGGGGCCGGGGAGCTGTTTTTT. This sequence encodes CASSHGQGRGAGELFF.

The V gene is TRBV19, the J gene TRBJ2-5; unclear D gene. Deletions cut 0 bases from V and 5 bases from J, with 16 bases between. CDR1 is LNHDA, CDR2 SQIVND, per germline (reference sequence). The CDR3 length is 16 residues. This CDR3 reads CASSIEWAEVGETQYF. DNA of the CDR3: TGTGCCAGTAGTATAGAATGGGCAGAAGTAGGGGAGACCCAGTACTTC.

The V call is TRBV5-6, the J call TRBJ2-7; 11 nucleotides match TRBD1. CDR1 is SGHDT and CDR2 is YYEEEE in the germline V gene. The CDR3 is made up of 14 amino acids. V trimming: 3 bases; J trimming: 3 bases; junction bases outside the gene matches: 2. The CDR3 nucleotides read TGTGCCAGCAGCTCCGGGACAGGGGGCTACGAGCAGTACTTC. This encodes CASSSGTGGYEQYF.

The chain carries TRBV4-1 and TRBJ1-2; D perhaps matches TRBD1 (5 bases). In germline, CDR1 is MGHRA, CDR2 YSYEKL. V shed 1 base and J shed 9 bases, with 12 bases lying between them. There are 13 residues in the CDR3. In DNA, the CDR3 is TGCGCCAGCAGCCAAGTAGAGAGGGGCAGCTACACCTTC. This translates into CASSQVERGSYTF.

Remarks on this clone: It is unclear where the CDR3 begins or ends on the DNA, so no DNA is shown, and the CDR3 is as TCRdb lists it. The rearrangement uses TRBV5-5 and TRBJ1-1. Germline V gene data show CDR1 as SGHKS and CDR2 as YYEKEE (reference sequence). Counting both end residues, the CDR3 totals 14 amino acids. CDR3 region: CASILGIMNTEAFF.

The chain employs TRBV7-9 and TRBJ1-1; 7 bases match TRBD1. V dropped 8 bases and J dropped 2; count of bases not matched to a gene: 5. This CDR3 spans 13 amino acids. Germline loops: CDR1 SEHNR, CDR2 FQNEAQ (reference sequence). The CDR3 sequence: CASRSGGNTEAFF. Here the CDR3 DNA reads TGTGCCAGCCGTTCAGGGGGAAACACTGAAGCTTTCTTT.

The J gene is TRBJ1-5, the V gene TRBV19, with 7 bases that match TRBD1. The V gene end was trimmed by 6 bases and the J gene end by 5 bases; junction bases not matched to a gene: 4. Germline assignment: CDR1 LNHDA and CDR2 SQIVND (reference sequence). CDR3 length: 13 amino acids. CDR3 in amino acids: CASSRDSYQPQHF. The CDR3 DNA reads TGTGCCAGTAGCCGGGACAGTTATCAGCCCCAGCATTTT.

The V gene is TRBV14, the J gene TRBJ1-4; tentatively, D is TRBD1 (5 bases). In germline, CDR1 is SGHDN, CDR2 FVKESK. Trimming shortened V by 4 bases and J by 8 bases, and 14 bases separated the two germline ends. The CDR3 contains 14 residues. The CDR3 region is CASSLGGDVEKLFF. CDR3 in DNA: TGTGCCAGCAGCCTGGGTGGGGACGTCGAAAAACTGTTTTTT.

The J gene is TRBJ2-7, the V gene TRBV5-1; D possibly corresponds to TRBD1 (5 bases). Germline CDR1 is SGHRS and CDR2 is YFSETQ. This CDR3 is built from 14 residues. The germline V and J ends were trimmed by 1 base and 0 bases, with 8 bases remaining between them. This CDR3 is CASSLTDSSYEQYF. DNA of the CDR3: TGCGCCAGCAGCTTGACAGACAGCTCCTACGAGCAGTACTTC.

This chain connects TRBV21-1 to TRBJ2-7; TRBD1 was called by the table and not checked on the DNA. TRBV21-1 is a documented pseudogene. The CDR3 extends over 21 amino acids. CDR3 protein: CASSKPMGAGGQVRPVDEQYF. The CDR3 nucleotides read TGTGCCAGCAGCAAGCCTATGGGGGCCGGGGGACAGGTACGACCGGTGGACGAGCAGTACTTC.

The chain carries TRBV3-1 (or the pseudogene TRBV3-2) and TRBJ2-7, with 7 bases lining up with TRBD2. V trimming: 1 base; J trimming: 4 bases; junction bases outside the gene matches: 7. CDR1 is LGHDT and CDR2 is YNNKEL in the germline V gene (reference sequence). This CDR3 comprises 15 residues. DNA of the CDR3: TGTGCCAGCAGCCAAGGGGCTAGCGGAGCGTACGAGCAGTACTTC. The encoded protein is CASSQGASGAYEQYF.

This chain joins TRBV6-5 and TRBJ1-6; D is possibly TRBD1 (6 bases). CDR3 length: 14 amino acids. V was trimmed by 4 bases and J by 8 bases, leaving 12 bases between them. Per germline, CDR1 MNHEY and CDR2 SVGAGI. Here the CDR3 DNA reads TGTGCCAGCAGTTTCAGGGGAAGGGATTCACCCCTCCACTTT. Translating it yields CASSFRGRDSPLHF.